This T cell receptor beta chain was sequenced for a study of cytomegalovirus exposure and HLA in healthy donors. The PCR employed 60 Vbeta primers together with 13 Jbeta primers. Data came from immunoSEQ multiplex PCR; TCRdb stores just in-frame clones and leaves some out. The sample carries some 150,000 clones, roughly 80% recorded once. Turning to this clone: Antigen: not known.

The CDR3 covers 14 residues. V was pared by 7 bases and J by 1 base, with 1 base of the junction left unmatched. From germline, CDR1 is SGHTA and CDR2 FQGNSA. Study-wide results and caveats: One variant, a missense change in DCLRE1C, was linked in a later analysis to TCR beta V- and J-gene trimming. Immune exposure data for these donors was limited to CMV serostatus. A highly shared variant cluster was judged a likely technical artifact.

This receptor was identified in a female donor in good health and CMV-seronegative. Sequencing input: PBMCs. J is TRBJ2-3 and V is TRBV7-2; 11 nucleotides line up with TRBD2. In DNA form, the CDR3 reads TGTGCCAGCATACTAGCGGGGGGCACAGATACGCAGTATTTT. Translating gives CASILAGGTDTQYF.